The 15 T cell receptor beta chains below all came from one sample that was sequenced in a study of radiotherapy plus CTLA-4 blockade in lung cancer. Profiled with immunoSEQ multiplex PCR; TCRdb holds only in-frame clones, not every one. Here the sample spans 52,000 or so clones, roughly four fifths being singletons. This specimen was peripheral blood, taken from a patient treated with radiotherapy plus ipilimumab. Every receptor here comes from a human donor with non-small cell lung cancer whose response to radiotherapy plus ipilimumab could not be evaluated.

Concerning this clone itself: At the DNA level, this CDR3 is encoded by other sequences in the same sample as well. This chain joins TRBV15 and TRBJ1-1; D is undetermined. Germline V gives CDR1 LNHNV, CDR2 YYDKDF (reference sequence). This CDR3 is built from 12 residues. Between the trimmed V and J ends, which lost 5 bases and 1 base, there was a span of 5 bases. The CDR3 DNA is TGTGCCACCAGCCGTTGGAACACTGAAGCTTTCTTT. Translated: CATSRWNTEAFF.

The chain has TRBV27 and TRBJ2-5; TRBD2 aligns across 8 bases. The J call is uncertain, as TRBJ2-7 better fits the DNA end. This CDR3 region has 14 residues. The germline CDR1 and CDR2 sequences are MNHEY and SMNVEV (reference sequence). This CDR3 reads CASKLAVSSYEQYF. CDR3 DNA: TGTGCCAGCAAACTAGCGGTAAGCTCCTACGAGCAGTACTTC.

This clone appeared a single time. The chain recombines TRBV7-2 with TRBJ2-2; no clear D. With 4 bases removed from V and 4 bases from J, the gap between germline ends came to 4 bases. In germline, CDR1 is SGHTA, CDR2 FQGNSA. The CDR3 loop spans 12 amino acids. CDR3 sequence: CASSYSTGELFF. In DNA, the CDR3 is TGTGCCAGCAGCTACAGCACCGGGGAGCTGTTTTTT.

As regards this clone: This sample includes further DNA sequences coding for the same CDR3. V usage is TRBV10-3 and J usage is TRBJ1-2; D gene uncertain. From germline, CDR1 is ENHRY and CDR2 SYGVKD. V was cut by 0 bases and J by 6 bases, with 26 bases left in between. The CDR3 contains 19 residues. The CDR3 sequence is CAISESPLRGRRLRHGYTF. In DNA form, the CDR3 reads TGTGCCATCAGTGAGTCCCCCCTTAGAGGGCGAAGACTTCGTCATGGCTACACCTTC.

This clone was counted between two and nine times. DNA for the CDR3: TGTGCCATCAGCCCCGACAGGGGAAATGGCTACACCTTC. This gives the protein CAISPDRGNGYTF. The rearrangement uses TRBV10-3 and TRBJ1-2, with 8 bases lining up with TRBD1. The germline CDR1 and CDR2 sequences are ENHRY and SYGVKD. The CDR3 has 13 residues. Trimming cost V 6 bases and J 6 bases; bases outside gene matches: 6.

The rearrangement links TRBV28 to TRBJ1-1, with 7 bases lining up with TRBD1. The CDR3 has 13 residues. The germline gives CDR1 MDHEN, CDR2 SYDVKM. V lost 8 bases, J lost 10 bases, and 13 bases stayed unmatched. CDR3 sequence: CASLQGPGMGAFF. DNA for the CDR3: TGTGCCAGCCTACAGGGGCCCGGGATGGGAGCTTTCTTT.

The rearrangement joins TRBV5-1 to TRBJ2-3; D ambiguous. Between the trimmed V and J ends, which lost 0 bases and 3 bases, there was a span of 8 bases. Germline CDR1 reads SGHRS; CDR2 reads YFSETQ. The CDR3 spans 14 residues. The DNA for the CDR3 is TGCGCCAGCAGCTTGGACTCTCGGACAGATACGCAGTATTTT. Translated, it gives CASSLDSRTDTQYF.

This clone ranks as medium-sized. CDR3 coding DNA: TGCGCCAGCAGTGTAAGCGATGGATCACCCCTCCACTTT. Translation: CASSVSDGSPLHF. J is TRBJ1-6 and V is TRBV10-2; D ambiguous. V shed 4 bases and J shed 10 bases, with 11 bases lying between them. CDR1 is WSHSY and CDR2 is SAAADI in the germline V gene. The CDR3 covers 13 residues.

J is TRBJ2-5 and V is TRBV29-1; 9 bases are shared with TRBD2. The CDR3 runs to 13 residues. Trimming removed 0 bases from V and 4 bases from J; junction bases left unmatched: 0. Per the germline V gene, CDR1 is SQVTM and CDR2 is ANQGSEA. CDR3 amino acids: CSVEELAGETQYF. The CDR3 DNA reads TGCAGCGTTGAAGAACTAGCGGGAGAGACCCAGTACTTC.

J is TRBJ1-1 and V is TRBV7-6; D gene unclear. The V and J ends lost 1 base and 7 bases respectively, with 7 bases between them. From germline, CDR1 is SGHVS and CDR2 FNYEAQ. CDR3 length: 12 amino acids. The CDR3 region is CASSLEIGEAFF. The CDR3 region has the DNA TGTGCCAGCAGCTTAGAAATCGGTGAAGCTTTCTTT.

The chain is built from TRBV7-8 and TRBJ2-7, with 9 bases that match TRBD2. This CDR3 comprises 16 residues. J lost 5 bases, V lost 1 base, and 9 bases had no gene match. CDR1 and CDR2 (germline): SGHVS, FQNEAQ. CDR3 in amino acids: CASSLGASGVANEQYF. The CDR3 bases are TGTGCCAGCAGCTTAGGAGCTAGCGGGGTGGCTAACGAGCAGTACTTC.

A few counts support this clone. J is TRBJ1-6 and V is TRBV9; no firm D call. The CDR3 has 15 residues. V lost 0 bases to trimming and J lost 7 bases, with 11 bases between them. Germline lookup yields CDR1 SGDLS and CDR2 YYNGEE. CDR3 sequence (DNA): TGTGCCAGCAGCGTAGGGCAGTCCCGCAATTCACCCCTCCACTTT. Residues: CASSVGQSRNSPLHF.

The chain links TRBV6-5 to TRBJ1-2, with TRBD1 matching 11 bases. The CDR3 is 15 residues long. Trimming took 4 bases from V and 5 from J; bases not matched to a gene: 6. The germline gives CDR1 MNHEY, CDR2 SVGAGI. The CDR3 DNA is TGTGCCAGCAGTTCAGGACAGGGGGCACGGTATGGCTACACCTTC. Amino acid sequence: CASSSGQGARYGYTF.

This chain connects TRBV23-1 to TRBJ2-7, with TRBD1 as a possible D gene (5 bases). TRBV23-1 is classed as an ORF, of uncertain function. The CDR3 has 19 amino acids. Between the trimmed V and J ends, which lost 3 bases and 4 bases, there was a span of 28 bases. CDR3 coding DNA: TGCGCCAGCAGTCAGTCAATTCGTACCATTACCGACCACAGGTACGAGCAGTACTTC. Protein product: CASSQSIRTITDHRYEQYF.

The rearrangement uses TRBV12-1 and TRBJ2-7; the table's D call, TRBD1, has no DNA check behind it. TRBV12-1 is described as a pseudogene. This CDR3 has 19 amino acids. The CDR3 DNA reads TGTGCCAGCAGCCCTGGGACAGGCAGTACCGACCTAATCTCCTACGAGCAGTACTTC. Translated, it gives CASSPGTGSTDLISYEQYF.